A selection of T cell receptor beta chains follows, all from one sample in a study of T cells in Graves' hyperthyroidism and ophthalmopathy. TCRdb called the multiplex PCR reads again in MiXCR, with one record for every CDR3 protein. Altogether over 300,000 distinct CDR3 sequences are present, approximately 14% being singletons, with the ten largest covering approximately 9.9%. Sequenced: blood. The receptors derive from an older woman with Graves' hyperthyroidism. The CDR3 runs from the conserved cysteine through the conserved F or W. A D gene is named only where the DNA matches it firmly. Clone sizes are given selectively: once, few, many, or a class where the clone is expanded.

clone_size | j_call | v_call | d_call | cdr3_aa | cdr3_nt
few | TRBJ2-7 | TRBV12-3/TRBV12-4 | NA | CASSFEAIAAEGSYEQYF | TGTGCCAGCAGTTTTGAGGCGATAGCGGCCGAGGGCTCCTACGAGCAGTACTTC
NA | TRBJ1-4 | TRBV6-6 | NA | CASSYSSLANEKLFF | TGTGCCAGCAGTTACTCGAGCCTCGCTAATGAAAAACTGTTTTTT
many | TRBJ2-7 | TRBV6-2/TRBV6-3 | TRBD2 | CASSMGRELYEQYF | TGTGCCAGCAGCATGGGGCGGGAGTTGTACGAGCAGTACTTC
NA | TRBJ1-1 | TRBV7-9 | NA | CASSLATGQMGAFF | TGTGCCAGCAGCTTAGCGACAGGCCAAATGGGAGCTTTCTTT
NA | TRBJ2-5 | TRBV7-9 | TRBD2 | CASSLLLAEETQYF | TGTGCCAGCAGCTTATTACTAGCGGAAGAGACCCAGTACTTC
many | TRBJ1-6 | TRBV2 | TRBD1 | CASSGTGGNSPLHF | TGTGCCAGCAGCGGGACAGGGGGCAATTCACCCCTCCACTTT
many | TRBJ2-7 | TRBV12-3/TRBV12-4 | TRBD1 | CASSYTGDEQYF | TGTGCCAGCAGTTATACAGGGGACGAGCAGTACTTC
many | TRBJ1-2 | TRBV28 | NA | CASSFQGPNGYTF | TGTGCCAGCAGTTTCCAGGGGCCCAATGGCTACACCTTC
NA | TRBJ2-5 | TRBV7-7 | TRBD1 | CASSLATGALRLETQYF | TGTGCTAGCAGCTTGGCGACAGGGGCCCTGCGGTTGGAGACCCAGTACTTC
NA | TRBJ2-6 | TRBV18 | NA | CASSEQGPNSGANVLTF | TGTGCCAGCTCCGAACAGGGCCCAAACTCTGGGGCCAACGTCCTGACTTTC
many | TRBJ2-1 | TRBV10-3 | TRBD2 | CAISPTSGLSYNEQFF | TGTGCCATCAGCCCCACTAGCGGTCTCTCCTACAATGAGCAGTTCTTC
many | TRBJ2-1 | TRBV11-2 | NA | CASSLLGRSSYNEQFF | TGTGCCAGCAGCCTGCTGGGTAGAAGCTCCTACAATGAGCAGTTCTTC
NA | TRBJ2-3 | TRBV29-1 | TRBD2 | CSVRLAGGTDTQYF | TGCAGCGTTAGACTAGCGGGAGGGACAGATACGCAGTATTTT
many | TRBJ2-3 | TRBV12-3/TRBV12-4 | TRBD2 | CASGFAGGPDTQYF | TGTGCCAGCGGATTTGCGGGAGGGCCAGATACGCAGTATTTT
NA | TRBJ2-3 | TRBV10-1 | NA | CASSRRGGSTDTQYF | TGCGCCAGCAGTCGCCGCGGCGGTAGCACAGATACGCAGTATTTT
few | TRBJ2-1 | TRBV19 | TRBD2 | CASSIGGLVGGEQFF | TGTGCCAGTAGTATCGGGGGACTAGTCGGCGGTGAGCAGTTCTTC
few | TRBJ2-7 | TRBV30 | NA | CAWTPFGNEQYF | TGTGCCTGGACTCCTTTCGGGAACGAGCAGTACTTC
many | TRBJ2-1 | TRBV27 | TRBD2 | CASSLLGAGVGEQFF | TGTGCCAGCTCCCTTTTGGGAGCGGGAGTCGGTGAGCAGTTCTTC
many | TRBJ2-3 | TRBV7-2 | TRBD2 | CASSSSGIITDTQYF | TGTGCCAGCAGCTCTAGCGGGATTATTACAGATACGCAGTATTTT
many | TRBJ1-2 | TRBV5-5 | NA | CASSLTGEGGYTF | TGTGCCAGCAGCTTGACGGGGGAGGGAGGCTACACCTTC
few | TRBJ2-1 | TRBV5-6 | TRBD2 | CASSFSPPSGRVYEQFF | TGTGCCAGCAGCTTCAGTCCCCCTAGCGGGAGGGTCTATGAGCAGTTCTTC
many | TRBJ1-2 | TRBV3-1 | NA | CASSPRGLGNYGYTF | TGTGCCAGCAGCCCCCGGGGCCTCGGAAACTATGGCTACACCTTC
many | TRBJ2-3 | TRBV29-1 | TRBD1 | CSVTGGDADTQYF | TGCAGCGTGACAGGGGGCGATGCAGATACGCAGTATTTT
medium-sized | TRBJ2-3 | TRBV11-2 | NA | CASSQMGGRSDTQYF | TGTGCCAGCAGCCAAATGGGGGGTCGGTCAGATACGCAGTATTTT